This T cell receptor (beta chain) was captured by sequencing in a study of blood T cell repertoires in COVID-19. Study at large: Both acute and convalescent COVID-19 samples were obtained from the United States, Italy and Spain. Sources were T cells, B-cell-depleted T cells, or PBMCs; the material itself was cDNA or gDNA.

Germline loops: CDR1 SGHDT, CDR2 YYEEEE. The CDR3 has 14 residues. Trimming left V 1 base short and J 4 bases short, with 6 bases between. The repertoire was sequenced with immunoSEQ multiplex PCR; TCRdb's copy has only in-frame clones and lacks some. The sample holds about 290,000 clones, around nine tenths seen once. Enrollment of patients from Seattle took place during active infection, with longitudinal follow-up. The clonotype originates from a woman aged 25 to 39 with COVID-19, enrolled during active disease. The sequencing input was peripheral blood. This chain joins TRBV5-6 and TRBJ1-6; perhaps TRBD1 as D (6 bases). The CDR3 sequence: CASSLTGYNSPLHF. Here the CDR3 DNA reads TGTGCCAGCAGCTTGACAGGGTATAATTCACCCCTCCACTTT.